This TCR beta chain was captured by sequencing in a study of low-dose radiotherapy and immunotherapy resistance in tumors. The wider study: With 1 Gy per fraction every two weeks, Cohort 2 accumulated 13 Gy across 26 weeks.

The CDR3 is made up of 14 amino acids. In germline, CDR1 is DFQATT, CDR2 SNEGSKA (reference sequence). Germline trimming cut 3 bases from V and 2 bases from J; bases unmatched to any gene: 5. With TRAV- and TRBV-specific primers, first-strand cDNA was made, covering the alpha and beta chains. PCR amplification of the TCRs was performed with Phusion for approximately 20 PCR cycles, and it relied on a constant-region primer together with a V-primer adapter. Each CDR3 protein is one row after TCRdb ran MiXCR on the reads. The data show over 15,000 distinct CDR3 sequences, with roughly 70% seen just once and approximately 5.3% held by the top ten. Patients eligible had advanced solid tumors without tumor-infiltrating lymphocytes.

The chain uses TRBV20-1 and TRBJ2-5, with 8 nucleotides matching TRBD2. The TCR was taken from a human donor with advanced metastatic prostate, ovarian, gallbladder or colorectal cancer (not recorded which). This table probably holds off-target reads from a library built for another chain. The DNA of the CDR3 is TGCAGTGCTAGCTGGGCGGGGGGACAAGAGACCCAGTACTTC. As protein: CSASWAGGQETQYF.